This entry lists 9 T cell receptor beta chains sequenced from one sample in a study of OX40 agonist ivuxolimab in advanced cancers. Sequenced by immunoSEQ multiplex PCR; TCRdb stores in-frame clones only, minus some. The sample has 45,000 to 55,000 clones, approximately 94% seen once; the top ten hold 9.5% to 15%. Specimen: CD4+ or CD8+ T cells sorted from blood, collected in a trial of the OX40 agonist ivuxolimab. Source of these receptors: an adult with an advanced solid tumor such as melanoma, head and neck, liver or kidney cancer.

With regard to this clone: Other DNA sequences in this specimen translate into the identical CDR3. The chain employs TRBV29-1 and TRBJ2-7, with 8 bases identical to TRBD1. The CDR3 sequence is 14 residues long. CDR1 SQVTM and CDR2 ANQGSEA come from the germline V gene. CDR3 sequence reads: CSVTSGTGLYEQYF. The CDR3 DNA sequence: TGCAGTGTTACTTCCGGGACAGGACTCTACGAGCAGTACTTC.

The chain recombines TRBV20-1 with TRBJ2-1; the D is unclear. This CDR3 is built from 11 residues. V lost 7 bases, J lost 8 bases, and 12 bases lay in between. Germline V gene lookup returns CDR1 DFQATT and CDR2 SNEGSKA (reference sequence). The CDR3 reads CSVTAADEQFF. The CDR3 bases are TGCAGTGTCACGGCAGCCGATGAGCAGTTCTTC.

The CDR3 DNA follows: TGTGCCAGCAGCTTTTTTACTAGCGGGAGCACAGATACGCAGTATTTT. It translates to CASSFFTSGSTDTQYF. The V call is TRBV7-8, the J call TRBJ2-3; 9 bases are a match to TRBD2. V was clipped by 3 bases and J by 0 bases; unmatched bases: 4. Germline lookup yields CDR1 SGHVS and CDR2 FQNEAQ. This CDR3 is 16 amino acids long.

The rearrangement uses TRBV27 and TRBJ1-1; tentatively, D is TRBD1 (6 bases). Germline CDR1 MNHEY, CDR2 SMNVEV (reference sequence). The CDR3 contains 14 residues. V gave up 7 bases and J gave up 6 bases, with 18 bases separating them. Written as DNA, the CDR3 is TGTGCCAGCACCCAACTGACGGCAGGGGCTGAAGCTTTCTTT. This encodes CASTQLTAGAEAFF.

This clone has only one observation. The chain combines TRBV4-3 with TRBJ2-5; D unclear. The CDR3 covers 16 residues. Germline V CDR1 and CDR2: LGHNA, YSLEER. Trimming stripped 4 bases from V and 2 bases from J, with 17 bases between. The CDR3 DNA reads TGCGCCAGCAGCCGCATTAGCAGCTCCGATCAAGAGACCCAGTACTTC. Its protein is CASSRISSSDQETQYF.

The chain combines TRBV19 with TRBJ1-1; unclear D gene. There are 12 residues in the CDR3. Germline V CDR1 and CDR2: LNHDA, SQIVND (reference sequence). V was trimmed by 3 bases and J by 1 base, leaving 3 bases between them. The CDR3 coding sequence is TGTGCCAGTAGTATGACGAACACTGAAGCTTTCTTT. The encoded protein is CASSMTNTEAFF.

J is TRBJ1-2 and V is TRBV6-6; 7 nucleotides line up with TRBD1. Unmatched junction bases numbered 1, after V lost 0 bases and J lost 3 bases. The CDR3 runs 14 residues. Germline loops: CDR1 MNHNY, CDR2 SVGAGI (reference sequence). CDR3 sequence reads: CASSYSGTDYGYTF. The CDR3, as DNA: TGTGCCAGCAGTTACTCCGGGACAGACTATGGCTACACCTTC.

The chain recombines TRBV11-2 with TRBJ2-7, with D perhaps matching TRBD2 (6 bases). CDR1 and CDR2 (germline): SGHAT, FQNNGV. The CDR3 has 15 residues. V dropped 2 bases and J dropped 7 bases, with 18 bases sitting between them. DNA for the CDR3: TGTGCCAGCAGCTTATTTCGAGGGACTGGGAGAGAGCAGTACTTC. The encoded protein is CASSLFRGTGREQYF.

This clone is a singleton in its sample. J is TRBJ2-7 and V is TRBV6-1; 9 bases are shared with TRBD1. The V gene end was trimmed by 4 bases and the J gene end by 3 bases; junction bases not matched to a gene: 7. CDR1 MNHNS and CDR2 SASEGT come from the germline V gene. This CDR3 spans 15 amino acids. The CDR3: CASSALPGQGYEQYF. For the CDR3, the DNA is TGTGCCAGCAGTGCCTTGCCGGGACAGGGCTACGAGCAGTACTTC.